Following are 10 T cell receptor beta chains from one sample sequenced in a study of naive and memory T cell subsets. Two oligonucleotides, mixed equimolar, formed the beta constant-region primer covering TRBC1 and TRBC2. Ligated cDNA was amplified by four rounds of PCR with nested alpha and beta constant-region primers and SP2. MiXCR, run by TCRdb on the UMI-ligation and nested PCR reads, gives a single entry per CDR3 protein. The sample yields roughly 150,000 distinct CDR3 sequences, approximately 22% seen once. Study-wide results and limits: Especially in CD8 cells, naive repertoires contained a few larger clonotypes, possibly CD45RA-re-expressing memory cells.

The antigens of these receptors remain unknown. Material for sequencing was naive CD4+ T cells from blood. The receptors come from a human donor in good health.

The CDR3 loop is CASDEIRGTSGRGGSYNEQFF. CDR3 nucleotides: TGTGCCAGCGACGAGATAAGAGGGACTAGCGGGAGGGGGGGATCCTACAATGAGCAGTTCTTC. The rearrangement links TRBV28 to TRBJ2-1; 16 positions match TRBD2. V shed 8 bases, J shed 1 base, and the junction held 17 bases outside the gene matches. The V gene's germline CDR1 is MDHEN and CDR2 SYDVKM. This CDR3 contains 21 residues.

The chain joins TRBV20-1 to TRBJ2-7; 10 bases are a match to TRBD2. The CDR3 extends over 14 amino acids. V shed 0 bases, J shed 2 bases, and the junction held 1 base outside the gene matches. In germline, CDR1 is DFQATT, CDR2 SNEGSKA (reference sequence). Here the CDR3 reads CSARESGRAYEQYF. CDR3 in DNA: TGCAGTGCTAGAGAAAGCGGGAGGGCCTACGAGCAGTACTTC.

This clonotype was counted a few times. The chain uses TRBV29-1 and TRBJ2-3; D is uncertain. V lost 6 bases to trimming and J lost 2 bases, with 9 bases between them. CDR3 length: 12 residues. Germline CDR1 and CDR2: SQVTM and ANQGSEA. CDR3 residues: CSVAGPTDTQYF. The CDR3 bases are TGCAGCGTGGCCGGGCCCACAGATACGCAGTATTTT.

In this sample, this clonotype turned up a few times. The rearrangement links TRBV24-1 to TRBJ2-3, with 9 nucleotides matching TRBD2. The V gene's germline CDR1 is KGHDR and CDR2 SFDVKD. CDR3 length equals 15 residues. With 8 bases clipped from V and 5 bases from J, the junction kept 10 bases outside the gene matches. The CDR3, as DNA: TGTGCCACCAAGTTAATAGCGGGAGTCGAAGATACGCAGTATTTT. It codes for CATKLIAGVEDTQYF.

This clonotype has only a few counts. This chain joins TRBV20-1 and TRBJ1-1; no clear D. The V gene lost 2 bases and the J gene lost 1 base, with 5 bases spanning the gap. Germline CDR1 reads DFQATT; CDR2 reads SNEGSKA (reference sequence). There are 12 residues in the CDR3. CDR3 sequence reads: CSARRANTEAFF. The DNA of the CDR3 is TGCAGTGCTAGAAGGGCGAACACTGAAGCTTTCTTT.

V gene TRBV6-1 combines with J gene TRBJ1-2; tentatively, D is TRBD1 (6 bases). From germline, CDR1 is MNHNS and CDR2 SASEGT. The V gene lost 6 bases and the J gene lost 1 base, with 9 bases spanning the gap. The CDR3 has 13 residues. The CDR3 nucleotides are TGTGCCAGCAGAGAGGGGGGTAACTATGGCTACACCTTC. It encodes CASREGGNYGYTF.

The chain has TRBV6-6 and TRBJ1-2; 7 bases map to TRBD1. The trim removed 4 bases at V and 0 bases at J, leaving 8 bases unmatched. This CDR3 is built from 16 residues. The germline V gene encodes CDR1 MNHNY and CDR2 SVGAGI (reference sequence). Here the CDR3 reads CASSLKGTDPNYGYTF. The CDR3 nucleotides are TGTGCCAGCAGTTTAAAAGGGACAGATCCTAACTATGGCTACACCTTC.

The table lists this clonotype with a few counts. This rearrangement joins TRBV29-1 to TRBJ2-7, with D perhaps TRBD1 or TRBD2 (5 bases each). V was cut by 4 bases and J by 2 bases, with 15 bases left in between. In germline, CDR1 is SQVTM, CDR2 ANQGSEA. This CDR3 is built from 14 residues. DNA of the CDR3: TGCAGCGTTGGACCTCGGGGCAGCCCCTACGAGCAGTACTTC. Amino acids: CSVGPRGSPYEQYF.

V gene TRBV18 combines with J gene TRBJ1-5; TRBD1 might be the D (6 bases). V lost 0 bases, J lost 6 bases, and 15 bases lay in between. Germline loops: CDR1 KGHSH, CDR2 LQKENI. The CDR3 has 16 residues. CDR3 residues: CASSPPATGGIQPQHF. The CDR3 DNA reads TGTGCCAGCTCACCACCTGCGACAGGTGGTATTCAGCCCCAGCATTTT.

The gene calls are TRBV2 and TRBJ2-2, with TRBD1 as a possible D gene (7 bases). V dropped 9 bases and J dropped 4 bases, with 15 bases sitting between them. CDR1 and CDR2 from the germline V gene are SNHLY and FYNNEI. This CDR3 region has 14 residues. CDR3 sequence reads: CASTRQGGTGELFF. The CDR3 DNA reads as TGTGCCAGTACCCGACAGGGAGGCACCGGGGAGCTGTTTTTT. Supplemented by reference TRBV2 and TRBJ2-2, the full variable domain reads EPEVTQTPSHQVTQMGQEVILRCVPISNHLYFYWYRQILGQKVEFLVSFYNNEISEKSEIFDDQFSVERPDGSNFTLKIRSTKLEDSAMYFCASTRQGGTGELFFGEGSRLTVL.